These 29 T cell receptor beta chains were sequenced from one sample in a study of beta chain features in type 1 diabetes. Expressed TCRB transcripts were sequenced because the entire RNA isolate underwent reverse transcription. This table comes from immunoSEQ multiplex PCR, and its TCRdb copy is limited to in-frame clones, with some not included. The table lists some 150,000 clones, approximately 10% of them singletons, with about 1.9% in the top ten. Specimen: central memory CD4+ T cells from blood. These receptors all stem from a man aged 18 to 30 in good health.

The V call is TRBV6-1, the J call TRBJ2-7, with D perhaps TRBD1 or TRBD2 (5 bases each). This CDR3 region has 13 residues. The V gene's germline CDR1 is MNHNS and CDR2 SASEGT. Trimming took 8 bases from V and 1 from J, leaving 12 bases between them. The CDR3 sequence: CASELGPSYEQYF. CDR3 nucleotide sequence: TGTGCCAGCGAACTGGGACCTTCCTACGAGCAGTACTTC.

The CDR3, as DNA: TGTGCCAGCATTTCGGGGGGCCCCGGGGAGCTGTTTTTT. The encoded protein is CASISGGPGELFF. V is TRBV28 and J is TRBJ2-2; D possibly corresponds to TRBD2 (7 bases). CDR3 length equals 13 residues. Trimming stripped 7 bases from V and 6 bases from J, with 12 bases between. Germline V gene lookup returns CDR1 MDHEN and CDR2 SYDVKM.

This clone was picked up a small number of times. V usage is TRBV19 and J usage is TRBJ1-5; D uncertain. V lost 7 bases to trimming and J lost 4 bases, with 11 bases between them. The CDR3 runs 13 residues. Germline CDR1 LNHDA, CDR2 SQIVND (reference sequence). CDR3: CASMLRWNQPQHF. The DNA of the CDR3 is TGTGCCAGTATGCTCCGATGGAATCAGCCCCAGCATTTT.

This clone showed up just a few times. The chain recombines TRBV7-2 with TRBJ2-3; a possible D gene is TRBD2 (6 bases). CDR3 size: 16 residues. The V and J ends lost 4 bases and 2 bases respectively, with 16 bases between them. Germline CDR1 reads SGHTA; CDR2 reads FQGNSA. CDR3 loop: CASSSWRDRPTDTQYF. The CDR3 nucleotides read TGTGCCAGCAGCTCCTGGAGGGACCGACCCACAGATACGCAGTATTTT. Full variable domain (remainder filled in from reference TRBV7-2 and TRBJ2-3): GAGVSQSPSNKVTEKGKDVELRCDPISGHTALYWYRQSLGQGLEFLIYFQGNSAPDKSGLPSDRFSAERTGGSVSTLTIQRTQQEDSAVYLCASSSWRDRPTDTQYFGPGTRLTVL.

The J gene is TRBJ1-1, the V gene TRBV28, with a possible D match to TRBD1 (5 bases). Germline assignment: CDR1 MDHEN and CDR2 SYDVKM. V lost 6 bases and J 5 bases, leaving 10 bases between the germline ends. The CDR3 runs 12 residues. This CDR3 reads CASSGTRTEAFF. CDR3 DNA: TGTGCCAGCAGCGGGACGAGAACTGAAGCTTTCTTT.

The rearrangement uses TRBV4-2 and TRBJ2-5, with 11 bases fitting TRBD2. CDR3 length: 15 residues. Looked up from germline, CDR1 is LGHNA and CDR2 is YNFKEQ. J was trimmed by 0 bases and V by 3 bases; bases with no gene match: 0. The CDR3 protein is CASSQTSGNQETQYF. The CDR3 nucleotides read TGTGCCAGCAGCCAGACTAGCGGGAACCAAGAGACCCAGTACTTC.

The V gene is TRBV30, the J gene TRBJ1-2; D is perhaps TRBD1 (5 bases). There are 12 residues in the CDR3. The germline gives CDR1 GTSNPN, CDR2 SVGIG (reference sequence). The germline V and J ends were trimmed by 3 bases and 8 bases, with 13 bases remaining between them. The CDR3 DNA reads TGTGCCTGGAGCGCAGGGATCCAAGGCTACACCTTC. It yields the protein CAWSAGIQGYTF.

V and J are TRBV6-4 and TRBJ1-1; D ambiguous. The germline CDR1 and CDR2 sequences are MRHNA and SNTAGT. V was trimmed by 4 bases and J by 2 bases, leaving 8 bases between them. The CDR3 totals 13 residues. CDR3 in amino acids: CASSAEQNTEAFF. DNA for the CDR3: TGTGCCAGCAGTGCCGAACAAAACACTGAAGCTTTCTTT.

This chain joins TRBV29-1 and TRBJ2-2; weak D call: TRBD2 (6 bases). The V gene lost 6 bases and the J gene lost 6 bases, with 17 bases spanning the gap. Germline CDR1 and CDR2: SQVTM and ANQGSEA. This CDR3 has 14 amino acids. The CDR3 DNA is TGCAGCGTCGTTACGGCGGGAACCGCCGGGGAGCTGTTTTTT. This encodes CSVVTAGTAGELFF.

This clone was counted only a few times. The gene calls are TRBV4-3 and TRBJ1-4; possible D gene TRBD1, 6 bases. Trimming pared 4 bases from V and 8 bases from J, leaving 17 bases between. The CDR3 totals 15 residues. The V gene's germline CDR1 is LGHNA and CDR2 YSLEER. In DNA, the CDR3 is TGCGCCAGCAGCCGAGCAAGGGACAATGGGGAAAAACTGTTTTTT. It specifies CASSRARDNGEKLFF.

This clone occurred a few times. The chain combines TRBV5-1 with TRBJ2-1, with D perhaps given as TRBD1 or TRBD2 (5 bases each). CDR1 and CDR2 from the germline V gene are SGHRS and YFSETQ. V was clipped by 4 bases and J by 5 bases, with 16 bases between them. This CDR3 has 15 amino acids. Here the CDR3 reads CASSASGTPNNEQFF. In nucleotides, the CDR3 is TGCGCCAGCAGCGCCTCCGGGACCCCTAACAATGAGCAGTTCTTC.

The sample holds a few counts of this clone. The chain couples TRBV5-4 to TRBJ1-2; 8 nucleotides match TRBD1. The V gene end was trimmed by 1 base and the J gene end by 1 base; junction bases not matched to a gene: 3. Germline V lookup: CDR1 SGHNT, CDR2 YYREEE (reference sequence). The CDR3 totals 15 residues. In nucleotides, the CDR3 is TGTGCCAGCAGCTTGCGGACAGGGTTTAACTATGGCTACACCTTC. Encoded protein: CASSLRTGFNYGYTF.

A few counts support this clone. The J gene is TRBJ2-3, the V gene TRBV4-2; D is possibly TRBD2 (6 bases). The germline V gene encodes CDR1 LGHNA and CDR2 YNFKEQ. Trimming stripped 4 bases from V and 2 bases from J, with 13 bases between. The CDR3 runs to 15 residues. This CDR3 is CASSRMTRATDTQYF. DNA for the CDR3: TGTGCCAGCAGCCGAATGACTAGAGCCACAGATACGCAGTATTTT.

The chain uses TRBV4-2 and TRBJ2-1, with 12 bases aligning to TRBD2. CDR1 and CDR2 (germline): LGHNA, YNFKEQ. The CDR3 length is 17 residues. V gave up 1 base and J gave up 5 bases; unmatched junction bases: 6. The CDR3 DNA reads as TGTGCCAGCAGCCAAGGTCCTAGCGGGAGGGTCGACAATGAGCAGTTCTTC. It codes for CASSQGPSGRVDNEQFF.

V is TRBV5-1 and J is TRBJ2-5; 7 nucleotides align to TRBD1. Germline V gene lookup returns CDR1 SGHRS and CDR2 YFSETQ. V lost 3 bases, J lost 5 bases, and 13 bases stayed unmatched. The CDR3 runs 16 residues. The CDR3 is CASSSIGTATKETQYF. CDR3 in DNA: TGCGCCAGCAGCTCTATCGGGACAGCCACCAAGGAGACCCAGTACTTC.

This clone turned up a few times. The rearrangement links TRBV28 to TRBJ2-1; TRBD1 agrees at 8 bases. Per the germline V gene, CDR1 is MDHEN and CDR2 is SYDVKM. The CDR3 sequence is 15 residues long. The V and J ends lost 5 bases and 5 bases, in that order; junction bases with no gene match: 8. The CDR3 DNA reads as TGTGCCAGCAGTGGTAGAGGACAGGGAAACAATGAGCAGTTCTTC. It is translated as CASSGRGQGNNEQFF. Looking up the rest from reference TRBV28 and TRBJ2-1 gives the full variable domain: DVKVTQSSRYLVKRTGEKVFLECVQDMDHENMFWYRQDPGLGLRLIYFSYDVKMKEKGDIPEGYSVSREKKERFSLILESASTNQTSMYLCASSGRGQGNNEQFFGPGTRLTVL.

In this sample, this clone turned up a few times. The J gene is TRBJ1-2, the V gene TRBV5-4; no clear D gene. CDR1 SGHNT and CDR2 YYREEE come from the germline V gene (reference sequence). The CDR3 spans 11 residues. V lost 6 bases, J lost 8 bases, and 11 bases lay in between. The DNA of the CDR3 is TGTGCCAGCATGAGGGAAGGCGGCTACACCTTC. As protein: CASMREGGYTF.

This clone has only a few counts. The sample contains more than one DNA sequence encoding this CDR3. The chain links TRBV25-1 to TRBJ1-1; TRBD1 agrees at 10 bases. The V gene end was trimmed by 3 bases and the J gene end by 3 bases; junction bases not matched to a gene: 4. The CDR3 is 15 residues long. Germline V lookup: CDR1 MGHDK, CDR2 SYGVNS. The CDR3 region is CASSDSGQGDTEAFF. For the CDR3, the DNA is TGTGCCAGCAGTGATTCCGGACAGGGGGACACTGAAGCTTTCTTT.

The V gene is TRBV29-1, the J gene TRBJ1-2; 9 bases fit TRBD1. J gave up 4 bases and V 4 bases, and 4 bases lay outside the gene matches. The CDR3 has 13 amino acids. CDR1 and CDR2 from the germline V gene are SQVTM and ANQGSEA. CDR3 DNA: TGCAGCGTTGCCCCGGACAGGGGCTATGGCTACACCTTC. Translation gives CSVAPDRGYGYTF.

V gene TRBV5-1 combines with J gene TRBJ2-6; no clear D gene. Trimming shortened V by 8 bases and J by 0 bases, and 15 bases separated the two germline ends. This CDR3 has 16 residues. Germline assignment: CDR1 SGHRS and CDR2 YFSETQ. The CDR3: CASGPSLSSGANVLTF. The CDR3, as DNA: TGCGCCAGTGGCCCCTCTCTTAGCTCTGGGGCCAACGTCCTGACTTTC.

The rearrangement links TRBV4-2 to TRBJ2-1; no definite D call. This CDR3 has 14 residues. V gave up 1 base and J gave up 0 bases, with 4 bases separating them. Germline V gene data show CDR1 as LGHNA and CDR2 as YNFKEQ. The CDR3 loop is CASSQGGSYNEQFF. As DNA, the CDR3 is TGTGCCAGCAGCCAAGGAGGCTCCTACAATGAGCAGTTCTTC.

The chain employs TRBV7-2 and TRBJ2-7; D not certain. Deletions cut 0 bases from V and 6 bases from J, with 6 bases between. Germline values: CDR1 SGHTA, CDR2 FQGNSA. The CDR3 contains 12 residues. For the CDR3, the DNA is TGTGCCAGCAGCTTAGCCCGCCGCGAGCAGTACTTC. As protein: CASSLARREQYF.

This chain uses TRBV10-3 with TRBJ1-1; 8 bases match TRBD1. Losses at the gene ends were 9 bases for V and 2 bases for J; bases not matched to a gene: 11. Germline values: CDR1 ENHRY, CDR2 SYGVKD. CDR3 length: 15 amino acids. For the CDR3, the DNA is TGTGCCATACGGACAGGGAGTCTGGGAAACACTGAAGCTTTCTTT. Translation: CAIRTGSLGNTEAFF.

The rearrangement uses TRBV9 and TRBJ2-3; TRBD2 matches at 8 bases. Germline-derived CDR1 and CDR2 are SGDLS and YYNGEE. The CDR3 totals 15 residues. Trimming took 0 bases from V and 2 from J; bases not matched to a gene: 2. The CDR3 DNA sequence: TGTGCCAGCAGCGTAGGGACTAGCAACACAGATACGCAGTATTTT. Translating it yields CASSVGTSNTDTQYF.

The chain joins TRBV7-9 to TRBJ1-5, with unresolved D. The germline V gene has CDR1 SEHNR and CDR2 FQNEAQ (reference sequence). Trimming shortened V by 1 base and J by 7 bases, and 11 bases separated the two germline ends. The CDR3 consists of 14 residues. The CDR3 DNA sequence: TGTGCCAGCAGCTTAGGGAGGAGTCGACAGCCCCAGCATTTT. Translated: CASSLGRSRQPQHF.

About this clone itself: This sequence is one base from a far larger clone and is likely a read error. The chain employs TRBV29-1 and TRBJ2-7; D may be TRBD1 (6 bases). From germline, CDR1 is SQVTM and CDR2 ANQGSEA. This CDR3 is 14 amino acids long. CDR3 DNA: TGCAGCGGTGAATTAGGGACACGTTCCTACGAGCAGTACTTC. Amino acids: CSGELGTRSYEQYF.

This clone was seen a few times. V is TRBV28 and J is TRBJ2-1; TRBD2 matches 9 bases. CDR1 is MDHEN, CDR2 SYDVKM, per germline. V lost 6 bases to trimming and J lost 5 bases; unmatched junction nucleotides: 5. CDR3 length: 14 residues. This CDR3 reads CASRTLAGHNEQFF. CDR3 sequence (DNA): TGTGCCAGCAGGACACTAGCGGGCCACAATGAGCAGTTCTTC.

This sequence joins TRBV29-1 and TRBJ2-7, with TRBD1 matching over 8 bases. The trim removed 2 bases at V and 5 bases at J, leaving 5 bases unmatched. Germline-derived CDR1 and CDR2 are SQVTM and ANQGSEA. The CDR3 contains 13 residues. The chain's CDR3 is CSVESWTGNEQYF. The CDR3 DNA reads TGCAGCGTTGAATCGTGGACAGGGAACGAGCAGTACTTC.

V usage is TRBV29-1 and J usage is TRBJ2-5; D not resolved. The germline CDR1 and CDR2 sequences are SQVTM and ANQGSEA. The CDR3 extends over 12 amino acids. Trimming removed 6 bases at V and 2 bases at J, with 10 bases between. In nucleotides, the CDR3 is TGCAGCGTAGGTGTCAGTCAAGAGACCCAGTACTTC. It translates to CSVGVSQETQYF. Combining the CDR3 with reference TRBV29-1 and TRBJ2-5 gives the whole variable domain SAVISQKPSRDICQRGTSLTIQCQVDSQVTMMFWYRQQPGQSLTLIATANQGSEATYESGFVIDKFPISRPNLTFSTLTVSNMSPEDSSIYLCSVGVSQETQYFGPGTRLLVL.